The sequence of this T cell receptor (beta chain) was determined in a study of human T cells and chemical hapten exposure. TCRdb re-derived calls from the RACE reads in MiXCR, one entry per CDR3 protein. Of 84,000 or so distinct CDR3 sequences listed, 10% are singletons. Trimming shortened V by 3 bases and J by 5 bases, and 16 bases separated the two germline ends. This CDR3 has 16 residues. Germline V gene lookup returns CDR1 SGHTA and CDR2 FQGNSA. Time point denoted: patch test 2, 6 weeks after DPC sensitization. As for treatment: therapeutic diphenylcyclopropenone sensitization with weekly scalp DPC.

The V call is TRBV7-2, the J call TRBJ2-2, with D maybe TRBD1 (6 bases). The specimen comprised whole blood, sampled in connection with sensitization to the hapten diphenylcyclopropenone (DPC). The TCR sequence derives from a woman between 25 and 40 years old with alopecia areata. Some clones in this sample may be carry-over from other donors' samples. CDR3 DNA: TGTGCCAGCAGCTTGGGATCCGGGACAAGGACCGGGGAGCTGTTTTTT. Translated: CASSLGSGTRTGELFF.